The next 5 T cell receptor beta chains were all read from a single sample in a study of blood T cell repertoires in COVID-19. Here immunoSEQ multiplex PCR was the method, and the copy in TCRdb shows in-frame clones only, minus some. The sample consists of around 150,000 clones, approximately 83% of them appearing once. The sample was PBMCs or T cells enriched from blood (not recorded which). All receptors derive from a man in his sixties or seventies who had been exposed to COVID-19.

The genes are TRBV6-2 or TRBV6-3 and TRBJ1-5, with TRBD1 matching over 10 bases. The CDR3 spans 17 residues. Germline V gene lookup returns CDR1 MNHEY and CDR2 SVGEGT. The V segment lost 5 bases and the J segment 5 bases; nucleotides outside the gene matches: 12. The CDR3 nucleotides are TGTGCCAGCAGTGCCGGGACAGGGGCACGTTCAGATCAGCCCCAGCATTTT. Encoded protein: CASSAGTGARSDQPQHF.

The V gene is TRBV4-1, the J gene TRBJ2-5, with a possible D match to TRBD1 (6 bases). Germline values: CDR1 MGHRA, CDR2 YSYEKL. The CDR3 is 15 residues long. V lost 1 base and J 1 base, leaving 10 bases between the germline ends. CDR3 sequence reads: CASSQGNRAQETQYF. In DNA, the CDR3 is TGCGCCAGCAGCCAAGGTAACAGGGCCCAAGAGACCCAGTACTTC.

The CDR3 DNA is TGCGCCAGCCGGCACTCCGGCCGGGACACCGGGGAGCTGTTTTTT. Protein: CASRHSGRDTGELFF. The chain uses TRBV4-1 and TRBJ2-2; D unclear. Germline values: CDR1 MGHRA, CDR2 YSYEKL. Trimming shortened V by 8 bases and J by 3 bases, and 16 bases separated the two germline ends. The CDR3 consists of 15 residues.

This clone was found once. Here the CDR3 DNA reads TGTGCCAGCAGCCCGGGACAAATCTCCTACAATGAGCAGTTCTTC. The encoded protein is CASSPGQISYNEQFF. The V gene is TRBV14, the J gene TRBJ2-1; D is possibly TRBD1 (6 bases). Germline V lookup: CDR1 SGHDN, CDR2 FVKESK. There are 15 residues in the CDR3. Trimming cost V 4 bases and J 0 bases, with 10 bases left between them.

The gene calls are TRBV5-4 and TRBJ2-7, with 7 positions matching TRBD1. V shed 3 bases and J 5 bases; nucleotides not matched to a gene: 8. Germline-derived CDR1 and CDR2 are SGHNT and YYREEE (reference sequence). The CDR3 is 14 residues long. The CDR3 DNA is TGTGCCAGCAGCTCTTCGACAGGGTCGGACGAGCAGTACTTC. This translates into CASSSSTGSDEQYF.